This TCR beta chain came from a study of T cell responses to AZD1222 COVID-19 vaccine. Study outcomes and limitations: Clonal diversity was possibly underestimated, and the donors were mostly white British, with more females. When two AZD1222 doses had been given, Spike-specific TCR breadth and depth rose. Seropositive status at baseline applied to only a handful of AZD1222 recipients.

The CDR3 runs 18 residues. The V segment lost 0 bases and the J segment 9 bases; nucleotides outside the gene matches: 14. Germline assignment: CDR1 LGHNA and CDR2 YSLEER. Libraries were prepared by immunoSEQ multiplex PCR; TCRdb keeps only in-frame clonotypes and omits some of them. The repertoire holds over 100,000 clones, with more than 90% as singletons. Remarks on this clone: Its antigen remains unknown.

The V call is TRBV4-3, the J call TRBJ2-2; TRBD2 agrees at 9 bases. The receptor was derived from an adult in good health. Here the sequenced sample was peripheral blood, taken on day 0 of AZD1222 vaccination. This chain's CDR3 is CASSQDLGGTSRDWELFF. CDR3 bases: TGCGCCAGCAGCCAAGATTTAGGGGGGACTAGCCGTGATTGGGAGCTGTTTTTT.